The 10 T cell receptor beta chains in this list originate from one sample, sequenced in a study of T cell changes during pregnancy in multiple sclerosis. Some clones are missing from TCRdb's copy, which holds only in-frame ones; the method was immunoSEQ multiplex PCR. Counted here are roughly 67,000 clones, approximately 89% occurring once; the ten biggest clones make up approximately 1.4%. Sample: peripheral blood, taken in the second trimester of pregnancy. The receptors come from a female donor with multiple sclerosis, enrolled in a pregnancy study.

The gene calls are TRBV7-2 and TRBJ2-5; TRBD1 might be the D (5 bases). The CDR3 runs 16 residues. Germline CDR1 SGHTA, CDR2 FQGNSA. V was clipped by 5 bases and J by 5 bases, with 21 bases between them. The CDR3 here is CASSPDMFGSGETQYF. The CDR3 bases are TGTGCCAGCAGCCCGGACATGTTTGGGTCTGGTGAGACCCAGTACTTC.

CDR3 coding DNA: TGTGCCAGCAGCTCTCCGGGACAGAACGACCTAAACACCATATATTTT. This codes for CASSSPGQNDLNTIYF. This chain uses TRBV5-8 with TRBJ1-3; 7 bases are a match to TRBD1. V lost 3 bases to trimming and J lost 6 bases; unmatched junction nucleotides: 12. This CDR3 has 16 residues. Looked up from germline, CDR1 is SGHTS and CDR2 is YDEGEE.

This clone has just a few counts. The DNA for the CDR3 is TGTGCCAGCGGCATTAAGGGAGGTCCTGAAGCTTTCTTT. It yields the protein CASGIKGGPEAFF. This chain connects TRBV7-2 to TRBJ1-1; D uncertain. Germline V CDR1 and CDR2: SGHTA, FQGNSA. V dropped 8 bases and J dropped 6 bases, with 16 bases sitting between them. CDR3 size: 13 residues.

This chain connects TRBV4-2 to TRBJ1-6; TRBD1 agrees at 8 bases. CDR1 LGHNA and CDR2 YNFKEQ come from the germline V gene. Unmatched junction bases numbered 7, after V lost 0 bases and J lost 9 bases. This CDR3 comprises 16 residues. CDR3 bases: TGTGCCAGCAGCCAAGATCAGGGGGCCTCTCCTTCACCCCTCCACTTT. As protein: CASSQDQGASPSPLHF.

V usage is TRBV2 and J usage is TRBJ1-4; 7 bases are shared with TRBD1. Germline V gene data show CDR1 as SNHLY and CDR2 as FYNNEI. The CDR3 has 13 residues. Unmatched junction bases numbered 5, after V lost 7 bases and J lost 6 bases. The CDR3 DNA reads TGTGCCAGCAAGGGGGCTATAGATGAAAAACTGTTTTTT. Its protein product is CASKGAIDEKLFF.

The chain is built from TRBV19 and TRBJ1-1; D is unresolved. Germline loops: CDR1 LNHDA, CDR2 SQIVND (reference sequence). V was clipped by 6 bases and J by 0 bases, with 8 bases between them. The CDR3 runs to 13 residues. CDR3 bases: TGTGCCAGTAGCTCCGCTATGAACACTGAAGCTTTCTTT. Its protein product is CASSSAMNTEAFF.

This clone was recorded only once. Other DNA sequences in this sample translate to the same CDR3. The chain has TRBV2 and TRBJ1-2, with a tentative D call TRBD1 (5 bases). V lost 4 bases and J 8 bases, leaving 11 bases between the germline ends. Per germline, CDR1 SNHLY and CDR2 FYNNEI. The CDR3 is 12 amino acids. CDR3 loop: CASSASGYGYTF. Here the CDR3 DNA reads TGTGCCAGCAGTGCCTCAGGGTACGGCTACACCTTC. Filled out from reference TRBV2 and TRBJ1-2, the complete variable domain reads EPEVTQTPSHQVTQMGQEVILRCVPISNHLYFYWYRQILGQKVEFLVSFYNNEISEKSEIFDDQFSVERPDGSNFTLKIRSTKLEDSAMYFCASSASGYGYTFGSGTRLTVV.

The rearrangement links TRBV7-2 to TRBJ1-3, with a possible D match to TRBD1 (5 bases). This CDR3 region has 15 residues. Trimming took 5 bases from V and 5 from J, leaving 16 bases between them. In germline, CDR1 is SGHTA, CDR2 FQGNSA. CDR3 DNA sequence: TGTGCCAGCAGCGAGGGACTGCAACTTCGAAACACCATATATTTT. Its protein is CASSEGLQLRNTIYF.

The chain combines TRBV4-3 with TRBJ2-4; D is possibly TRBD1 (6 bases). Germline assignment: CDR1 LGHNA and CDR2 YSLEER. V lost 0 bases and J lost 8, with 11 bases in between. The CDR3 has 14 amino acids. The CDR3 region has the DNA TGCGCCAGCAGCCAAGATCGAGGGGGAGACATTCAGTACTTC. This codes for CASSQDRGGDIQYF.

The chain uses TRBV7-2 and TRBJ2-2; TRBD1 aligns across 7 bases. The CDR3 sequence is 15 residues long. Germline CDR1 and CDR2: SGHTA and FQGNSA. The V gene end was trimmed by 4 bases and the J gene end by 2 bases; junction bases not matched to a gene: 4. CDR3 amino acids: CASSSRDSNTGELFF. CDR3 sequence (DNA): TGTGCCAGCAGCTCCCGGGACAGTAACACCGGGGAGCTGTTTTTT.